Listed below are T cell receptor beta chains from one sample, sequenced in a study of blood T cell repertoires in COVID-19. Here immunoSEQ multiplex PCR was the method, and the copy in TCRdb shows in-frame clones only, minus some. The data show over 100,000 clones, about 87% seen once. Sequencing input: peripheral blood. The source is a man in his forties or fifties with acute or convalescent COVID-19. Both conserved end residues are part of each CDR3. D genes are given only for firm matches. Clone size is given for some rows only: seen once, a few or many times, or a class if the clone is expanded.

CDR3aa: CASSQMGDPDTQYF
CDR3nt: TGTGCCAGCAGCCAAATGGGAGATCCAGATACGCAGTATTTT
v_gene: TRBV11-3
abundance: .
j_gene: TRBJ2-3
d_gene: .

CDR3aa: CASSNPGQGYDEQYF
CDR3nt: TGCGCCAGCAGCAATCCGGGACAGGGGTACGACGAGCAGTACTTC
v_gene: TRBV5-1
abundance: once
j_gene: TRBJ2-7
d_gene: TRBD1

CDR3aa: CASSPRPEPTYGYTF
CDR3nt: TGTGCCAGCAGCCCTCGACCGGAGCCTACTTATGGCTACACCTTC
v_gene: TRBV7-6
abundance: .
j_gene: TRBJ1-2
d_gene: .

CDR3aa: CASSFFRETQYF
CDR3nt: TGTGCCAGCAGTTTCTTTCGTGAGACCCAGTACTTC
v_gene: TRBV28
abundance: .
j_gene: TRBJ2-5
d_gene: .

CDR3aa: CASSTSERNTEAFF
CDR3nt: TGCGCCAGCAGCACCTCAGAACGGAACACTGAAGCTTTCTTT
v_gene: TRBV5-1
abundance: .
j_gene: TRBJ1-1
d_gene: .

CDR3aa: CASSQGTSPTYEQYF
CDR3nt: TGTGCCAGCAGCCAAGGGACTAGCCCAACCTACGAGCAGTACTTC
v_gene: TRBV14
abundance: .
j_gene: TRBJ2-7
d_gene: TRBD2

CDR3aa: CASSRTVGGTEAFF
CDR3nt: TGTGCCAGCAGCCGGACGGTGGGAGGGACTGAAGCTTTCTTT
v_gene: TRBV2
abundance: few
j_gene: TRBJ1-1
d_gene: .

CDR3aa: CASSQDQGTGDSYNSPLHF
CDR3nt: TGTGCCAGCAGCCAAGATCAGGGGACAGGTGACTCCTATAATTCACCCCTCCACTTT
v_gene: TRBV3-1/TRBV3-2
abundance: .
j_gene: TRBJ1-6
d_gene: TRBD1

CDR3aa: CASRKPGQTYEQYF
CDR3nt: TGTGCCAGCCGCAAACCGGGACAGACCTACGAGCAGTACTTC
v_gene: TRBV27
abundance: .
j_gene: TRBJ2-7
d_gene: TRBD1

CDR3aa: CASRPIGRGRETQYF
CDR3nt: TGTGCCAGCCGGCCTATAGGCAGGGGAAGAGAGACCCAGTACTTC
v_gene: TRBV2
abundance: .
j_gene: TRBJ2-5
d_gene: .

CDR3aa: CASSAVLAGQQYF
CDR3nt: TGCGCCAGCAGCGCGGTTTTAGCGGGGCAGCAGTACTTC
v_gene: TRBV5-1
abundance: .
j_gene: TRBJ2-7
d_gene: TRBD2

CDR3aa: CASSIGRPGLSPSGYTF
CDR3nt: TGTGCCAGTAGTATAGGCCGACCGGGATTGAGCCCGTCCGGCTACACCTTC
v_gene: TRBV19
abundance: .
j_gene: TRBJ1-2
d_gene: .

CDR3aa: CASSQVQGGRYYGYTF
CDR3nt: TGCGCCAGCAGCCAAGTTCAAGGGGGCAGGTATTATGGCTACACCTTC
v_gene: TRBV4-1
abundance: .
j_gene: TRBJ1-2
d_gene: TRBD1

CDR3aa: CARSPHRFLSYEQYF
CDR3nt: TGTGCCAGAAGCCCCCACAGGTTTTTATCCTACGAGCAGTACTTC
v_gene: TRBV7-5
abundance: .
j_gene: TRBJ2-7
d_gene: .

CDR3aa: CTSSQDLGTSNIYEQYF
CDR3nt: TGCACCAGCAGCCAAGACCTAGGGACTAGCAATATCTACGAGCAGTACTTC
v_gene: TRBV1
abundance: .
j_gene: TRBJ2-7
d_gene: .

CDR3aa: CATSPAGTSIQETQYF
CDR3nt: TGTGCCACCAGTCCAGCCGGGACTAGCATACAAGAGACCCAGTACTTC
v_gene: TRBV24-1
abundance: .
j_gene: TRBJ2-5
d_gene: TRBD2

CDR3aa: CASSQNSNQPQHF
CDR3nt: TGTGCCAGCAGTCAAAATAGCAATCAGCCCCAGCATTTT
v_gene: TRBV27
abundance: .
j_gene: TRBJ1-5
d_gene: .

CDR3aa: CASSYSTGATRYTF
CDR3nt: TGTGCCAGCAGTTACTCAACAGGGGCGACCCGCTACACCTTC
v_gene: TRBV6-2/TRBV6-3
abundance: .
j_gene: TRBJ1-2
d_gene: TRBD1

CDR3aa: CASSLLLAGVEETQYF
CDR3nt: TGTGCCAGCAGCTTACTTCTAGCGGGAGTTGAAGAGACCCAGTACTTC
v_gene: TRBV11-2
abundance: .
j_gene: TRBJ2-5
d_gene: TRBD2

CDR3aa: CATSRDPRGAFHGYTF
CDR3nt: TGTGCCACCAGCAGAGATCCCCGGGGGGCCTTTCATGGCTACACCTTC
v_gene: TRBV15
abundance: .
j_gene: TRBJ1-2
d_gene: .

CDR3aa: CASSLAGTSVFTDTQYF
CDR3nt: TGCGCCAGCAGCTTGGCCGGGACTAGCGTCTTCACAGATACGCAGTATTTT
v_gene: TRBV5-1
abundance: .
j_gene: TRBJ2-3
d_gene: TRBD2

CDR3aa: CASRDRYSGGYTF
CDR3nt: TGTGCCAGCAGGGACAGGTACTCCGGCGGCTACACCTTC
v_gene: TRBV21-1
abundance: .
j_gene: TRBJ1-2
d_gene: .

CDR3aa: CASRRFGNRTTEAFF
CDR3nt: TGTGCCAGCAGGCGTTTCGGTAACAGGACGACTGAAGCTTTCTTT
v_gene: TRBV11-2
abundance: .
j_gene: TRBJ1-1
d_gene: .

CDR3aa: CATSQGPGGGYTF
CDR3nt: TGTGCCACCAGCCAGGGTCCGGGTGGGGGCTACACCTTC
v_gene: TRBV24-1
abundance: .
j_gene: TRBJ1-2
d_gene: .

CDR3aa: CASSLTGMYNEQFF
CDR3nt: TGTGCCAGCAGTTTAACGGGAATGTACAATGAGCAGTTCTTC
v_gene: TRBV27
abundance: .
j_gene: TRBJ2-1
d_gene: .

CDR3aa: CASSGYRGGPNQPQHF
CDR3nt: TGTGCCAGTAGTGGATACAGGGGGGGTCCGAATCAGCCCCAGCATTTT
v_gene: TRBV19
abundance: .
j_gene: TRBJ1-5
d_gene: TRBD1

CDR3aa: CASSLEAGGEQFF
CDR3nt: TGTGCCAGCAGCTTAGAGGCCGGGGGTGAGCAGTTCTTC
v_gene: TRBV11-3
abundance: .
j_gene: TRBJ2-1
d_gene: .

CDR3aa: CASTLAGQIYGYTF
CDR3nt: TGTGCCAGCACTCTAGCGGGACAGATCTATGGCTACACCTTC
v_gene: TRBV28
abundance: .
j_gene: TRBJ1-2
d_gene: TRBD1

CDR3aa: CASSLGQGTGNTIYF
CDR3nt: TGCGCCAGCAGCCTAGGACAGGGGACTGGAAACACCATATATTTT
v_gene: TRBV4-1
abundance: few
j_gene: TRBJ1-3
d_gene: TRBD1

CDR3aa: CASTNRVRYNQPQHF
CDR3nt: TGTGCCAGCACTAACAGGGTTAGGTACAATCAGCCCCAGCATTTT
v_gene: TRBV27
abundance: .
j_gene: TRBJ1-5
d_gene: .

CDR3aa: CASSEGAREYGYTF
CDR3nt: TGTGCCAGCAGTGAAGGGGCCCGGGAGTATGGCTACACCTTC
v_gene: TRBV6-1
abundance: .
j_gene: TRBJ1-2
d_gene: .

CDR3aa: CASITGAREAFF
CDR3nt: TGTGCCAGCATAACAGGAGCCCGTGAAGCTTTCTTT
v_gene: TRBV6-5
abundance: .
j_gene: TRBJ1-1
d_gene: .

CDR3aa: CASSLTRTGDSPLHF
CDR3nt: TGTGCCAGCTCACTAACCCGGACAGGGGATTCACCCCTCCACTTT
v_gene: TRBV18
abundance: .
j_gene: TRBJ1-6
d_gene: TRBD1

CDR3aa: CASRRTGLHNEQFF
CDR3nt: TGTGCCAGCAGGCGGACAGGGCTCCACAATGAGCAGTTCTTC
v_gene: TRBV3-1/TRBV3-2
abundance: .
j_gene: TRBJ2-1
d_gene: TRBD1

CDR3aa: CASSSLAGLLSGNTIYF
CDR3nt: TGTGCCAGCAGCTCCCTCGCAGGGTTGTTGTCTGGAAACACCATATATTTT
v_gene: TRBV5-6
abundance: .
j_gene: TRBJ1-3
d_gene: .

CDR3aa: CASSSGLARNTGELFF
CDR3nt: TGTGCCAGCAGTTCTGGACTAGCAAGGAACACCGGGGAGCTGTTTTTT
v_gene: TRBV27
abundance: .
j_gene: TRBJ2-2
d_gene: TRBD2

CDR3aa: CASSEPTSGPGEQYF
CDR3nt: TGTGCCAGCAGTGAGCCGACTAGCGGGCCTGGGGAGCAGTACTTC
v_gene: TRBV2
abundance: .
j_gene: TRBJ2-7
d_gene: TRBD2

CDR3aa: CASSYASASPEQYF
CDR3nt: TGTGCCAGCAGTTACGCGAGCGCCTCCCCCGAGCAGTACTTC
v_gene: TRBV6-6
abundance: once
j_gene: TRBJ2-7
d_gene: .

CDR3aa: CASSLYLSTEAFF
CDR3nt: TGTGCCAGCAGCTTATATTTGTCCACTGAAGCTTTCTTT
v_gene: TRBV7-9
abundance: .
j_gene: TRBJ1-1
d_gene: .

CDR3aa: CASYPSSSGNTIYF
CDR3nt: TGTGCCAGCTATCCATCGAGCTCTGGAAACACCATATATTTT
v_gene: TRBV6-5
abundance: few
j_gene: TRBJ1-3
d_gene: .

CDR3aa: CASSLGTGDLWGYTF
CDR3nt: TGTGCCAGCAGCTTAGGGACAGGGGACTTATGGGGCTACACCTTC
v_gene: TRBV5-6
abundance: .
j_gene: TRBJ1-2
d_gene: TRBD1

CDR3aa: CASKAGREGYGYTF
CDR3nt: TGTGCCAGCAAGGCGGGGAGGGAGGGGTATGGCTACACCTTC
v_gene: TRBV2
abundance: few
j_gene: TRBJ1-2
d_gene: .

CDR3aa: CASSADSWGGYTF
CDR3nt: TGTGCCAGCAGCGCAGACAGTTGGGGTGGCTACACCTTC
v_gene: TRBV5-5
abundance: .
j_gene: TRBJ1-2
d_gene: .

CDR3aa: CASSLHYTNTEAFF
CDR3nt: TGCGCCAGCAGCTTGCATTACACAAACACTGAAGCTTTCTTT
v_gene: TRBV5-1
abundance: few
j_gene: TRBJ1-1
d_gene: .

CDR3aa: CASSSGDPQHF
CDR3nt: TGTGCCAGCAGTTCAGGGGACCCCCAGCATTTT
v_gene: TRBV7-2
abundance: .
j_gene: TRBJ1-5
d_gene: .

CDR3aa: CASRVAADPSYGYTF
CDR3nt: TGCGCCAGCAGGGTTGCAGCGGACCCCTCGTATGGCTACACCTTC
v_gene: TRBV5-1
abundance: once
j_gene: TRBJ1-2
d_gene: .

CDR3aa: CASSQEGYRTENGAFF
CDR3nt: TGTGCCAGCAGCCAAGAGGGTTATCGGACAGAAAACGGAGCTTTCTTT
v_gene: TRBV3-1/TRBV3-2
abundance: .
j_gene: TRBJ1-1
d_gene: .

CDR3aa: CASSEPWNTEAFF
CDR3nt: TGTGCCAGCAGTGAACCTTGGAACACTGAAGCTTTCTTT
v_gene: TRBV6-1
abundance: .
j_gene: TRBJ1-1
d_gene: .

CDR3aa: CASSPRGGASTDTQYF
CDR3nt: TGCGCCAGCAGCCCACGAGGGGGAGCTAGCACAGATACGCAGTATTTT
v_gene: TRBV5-1
abundance: .
j_gene: TRBJ2-3
d_gene: .

CDR3aa: CASSLGWALRDEQYF
CDR3nt: TGTGCCAGCAGCTTAGGTTGGGCTTTGAGGGACGAGCAGTACTTC
v_gene: TRBV11-2
abundance: few
j_gene: TRBJ2-7
d_gene: .

CDR3aa: CASSTPTVTDTQYF
CDR3nt: TGTGCCAGCAGTACCCCGACAGTCACAGATACGCAGTATTTT
v_gene: TRBV25-1
abundance: .
j_gene: TRBJ2-3
d_gene: .

CDR3aa: CASSLRQGKMETQYF
CDR3nt: TGTGCCAGCAGCTTGAGGCAGGGTAAAATGGAGACCCAGTACTTC
v_gene: TRBV5-4
abundance: .
j_gene: TRBJ2-5
d_gene: .

CDR3aa: CATSDLPRTSGTQETQYF
CDR3nt: TGTGCCACCAGTGACCTCCCCCGGACTAGCGGTACTCAAGAGACCCAGTACTTC
v_gene: TRBV24-1
abundance: .
j_gene: TRBJ2-5
d_gene: TRBD2

CDR3aa: CSFDGGNYNEQFF
CDR3nt: TGCAGCTTTGATGGGGGGAACTACAATGAGCAGTTCTTC
v_gene: TRBV29-1
abundance: .
j_gene: TRBJ2-1
d_gene: .

CDR3aa: CASTLQGRGDTIYF
CDR3nt: TGTGCCAGCACCTTACAGGGGCGAGGAGACACCATATATTTT
v_gene: TRBV2
abundance: once
j_gene: TRBJ1-3
d_gene: TRBD1